One and the same sample provided the 18 T cell receptor beta chains below, sequenced in a study of cytomegalovirus exposure and HLA in healthy donors. The PCR ran on 60 Vbeta and 13 Jbeta primers. Sequencing used immunoSEQ multiplex PCR; TCRdb keeps in-frame clones, though not all of them. Among under 150,000 clones listed, about 85% were seen once. The sequenced sample was PBMCs. Source of these receptors: a boy aged 10-17 years in good health and CMV-seronegative.

This CDR3 is CASSLDNYNEQFF. The CDR3 DNA is TGTGCCAGCAGCTTGGACAACTACAATGAGCAGTTCTTC. The V gene is TRBV7-8, the J gene TRBJ2-1, with D possibly matching TRBD1 (5 bases). The CDR3 sequence is 13 residues long. In germline, CDR1 is SGHVS, CDR2 FQNEAQ. Trimming took 3 bases from V and 3 from J, leaving 6 bases between them.

This clone came up a few times. Other DNA sequences from this sample encode an identical CDR3 as well. The chain combines TRBV5-1 with TRBJ1-1, with 10 bases lining up with TRBD1. The germline V gene has CDR1 SGHRS and CDR2 YFSETQ. CDR3 size: 15 residues. The V segment lost 3 bases and the J segment 3 bases; nucleotides outside the gene matches: 5. CDR3 in DNA: TGCGCCAGCAGCTCCGGGACAGGGGTGTACACTGAAGCTTTCTTT. It specifies CASSSGTGVYTEAFF.

This chain links TRBV7-2 with TRBJ2-7; tentatively, D is TRBD2 (5 bases). Germline assignment: CDR1 SGHTA and CDR2 FQGNSA. The CDR3 contains 15 residues. Trimming stripped 3 bases from V and 6 bases from J, with 18 bases between. The chain's CDR3 is CASSFSGILASEQYF. The CDR3 coding sequence is TGTGCCAGCAGCTTTAGTGGGATTCTAGCTAGCGAGCAGTACTTC.

The chain combines TRBV5-6 with TRBJ1-2; D perhaps matches TRBD1 (5 bases). The CDR3 covers 14 residues. The V end was cut by 1 base, the J end by 7 bases, with 14 bases between. CDR1 is SGHDT and CDR2 is YYEEEE in the germline V gene. The CDR3 loop reads CASSLYDSRTGYTF. CDR3 DNA: TGTGCCAGCAGCTTGTACGACAGCCGTACTGGCTACACCTTC.

J is TRBJ2-3 and V is TRBV5-4; D unresolved. Germline CDR1 reads SGHNT; CDR2 reads YYREEE (reference sequence). With 0 bases removed from V and 2 bases from J, the gap between germline ends came to 7 bases. The CDR3 consists of 14 residues. For the CDR3, the DNA is TGTGCCAGCAGCTTGGGTACTGACACAGATACGCAGTATTTT. Amino acid sequence: CASSLGTDTDTQYF.

This chain uses TRBV6-1 with TRBJ1-2; no reliable D call. The germline V gene has CDR1 MNHNS and CDR2 SASEGT. V was shortened by 6 bases and J by 2 bases, with 16 bases between the two germline ends. The CDR3 loop spans 15 amino acids. CDR3 coding DNA: TGTGCCAGCAGGTCCCTCATGAGGGTAAACTATGGCTACACCTTC. Translating it yields CASRSLMRVNYGYTF.

V gene TRBV5-4 combines with J gene TRBJ1-2; 8 positions agree with TRBD1. Germline CDR1 reads SGHNT; CDR2 reads YYREEE (reference sequence). The CDR3 runs 13 residues. Trimming took 3 bases from V and 10 from J; bases not matched to a gene: 8. This CDR3 reads CASSYDRGSSYTF. The CDR3 region has the DNA TGTGCCAGCAGCTATGACAGGGGCTCTTCCTACACCTTC.

This chain joins TRBV4-2 and TRBJ1-5; 12 bases align to TRBD1. CDR3 length equals 17 residues. The V gene's germline CDR1 is LGHNA and CDR2 YNFKEQ. V shed 3 bases, J shed 3 bases, and the junction held 6 bases outside the gene matches. The CDR3 loop reads CASSHTGTGGNNQPQHF. Here the CDR3 DNA reads TGTGCCAGCAGCCACACCGGGACAGGGGGCAACAATCAGCCCCAGCATTTT.

The chain joins TRBV5-4 to TRBJ1-1; D is perhaps TRBD1 (5 bases). The V gene lost 4 bases and the J gene lost 1 base, with 14 bases spanning the gap. This CDR3 is built from 15 residues. CDR1 is SGHNT, CDR2 YYREEE, per germline (reference sequence). The CDR3 nucleotides are TGTGCCAGCAGCCAAGTAGGGCAGGGGAACACTGAAGCTTTCTTT. Its protein product is CASSQVGQGNTEAFF.

The V and J genes are TRBV5-1 and TRBJ2-3, with 10 bases fitting TRBD2. Trimming cost V 3 bases and J 5 bases; bases outside gene matches: 6. The CDR3 loop spans 15 amino acids. CDR1 is SGHRS and CDR2 is YFSETQ in the germline V gene. The CDR3 nucleotides are TGCGCCAGCAGCTACAGCGGGGGGGCCGTAGATACGCAGTATTTT. The encoded protein is CASSYSGGAVDTQYF.

The chain links TRBV19 to TRBJ1-4, with 9 bases matching TRBD1. CDR3 length equals 15 residues. Germline loops: CDR1 LNHDA, CDR2 SQIVND (reference sequence). J lost 4 bases, V lost 3 bases, and 3 bases had no gene match. CDR3 DNA sequence: TGTGCCAGTAGTATGGGGACAGGGAATAATGAAAAACTGTTTTTT. Amino acid sequence: CASSMGTGNNEKLFF.

Comments on this clone: Other nucleotide sequences from this sample produce the same CDR3. The chain combines TRBV19 with TRBJ2-7; unclear D gene. V lost 1 base to trimming and J lost 2 bases, with 9 bases between them. Germline V lookup: CDR1 LNHDA, CDR2 SQIVND (reference sequence). The CDR3 runs 14 residues. The CDR3 sequence: CASSIGQATYEQYF. The CDR3 DNA is TGTGCCAGTAGTATAGGTCAGGCCACCTACGAGCAGTACTTC.

J is TRBJ1-5 and V is TRBV19; TRBD1 is a possible D gene (5 bases). V was clipped by 7 bases and J by 7 bases, with 23 bases between them. Germline V gene sequence: CDR1 LNHDA, CDR2 SQIVND (reference sequence). The length of the CDR3 is 16 residues. The DNA of the CDR3 is TGTGCCAGTACCGTGGGGGGAGATAGAAGATTCCAGCCCCAGCATTTT. Translated, it gives CASTVGGDRRFQPQHF. Drawing the rest from reference TRBV19 and TRBJ1-5, the complete variable domain is DGGITQSPKYLFRKEGQNVTLSCEQNLNHDAMYWYRQDPGQGLRLIYYSQIVNDFQKGDIAEGYSVSREKKESFPLTVTSAQKNPTAFYLCASTVGGDRRFQPQHFGDGTRLSIL.

The chain employs TRBV6-5 and TRBJ2-1; 8 nucleotides align to TRBD2. Germline V gene lookup returns CDR1 MNHEY and CDR2 SVGAGI. This CDR3 has 14 amino acids. V lost 5 bases and J lost 3; bases outside the gene matches: 3. The CDR3 coding sequence is TGTGCCAGCAGTGAACTAGCGGTCTACAATGAGCAGTTCTTC. It codes for CASSELAVYNEQFF.

This chain uses TRBV21-1 with TRBJ1-1. TRBV21-1 is a pseudogene segment. This CDR3 region has 11 residues. The CDR3 DNA sequence: TGTGCCCGCTTGCGGAACACTGAAGCTTTCTTT. The encoded protein is CARLRNTEAFF.

CDR3 loop: CASSPNDDTTTNEKLFF. The CDR3 nucleotides read TGTGCCAGCTCACCGAATGACGACACCACAACTAATGAAAAACTGTTTTTT. This chain joins TRBV18 and TRBJ1-4; the D is unclear. Germline V lookup: CDR1 KGHSH, CDR2 LQKENI. With 3 bases removed from V and 0 bases from J, the gap between germline ends came to 14 bases. This CDR3 is built from 17 residues.

J is TRBJ2-7 and V is TRBV7-9; the D gene is possibly TRBD2 (6 bases). The CDR3 is made up of 13 amino acids. V lost 11 bases and J 0 bases, leaving 14 bases between the germline ends. The V gene's germline CDR1 is SEHNR and CDR2 FQNEAQ (reference sequence). CDR3 coding DNA: TGTGCCGGCGGGGCCGGACTCTCCTACGAGCAGTACTTC. This translates into CAGGAGLSYEQYF.

The chain links TRBV7-3 to TRBJ1-6; D unresolved. Per the germline V gene, CDR1 is SGHTA and CDR2 is FQGTGA. This CDR3 spans 15 amino acids. The V and J ends lost 5 bases and 7 bases respectively, with 15 bases between them. The CDR3 region is CASSINSGTNSPLHF. The CDR3 DNA follows: TGTGCCAGCAGCATAAATAGCGGAACAAATTCACCCCTCCACTTT.